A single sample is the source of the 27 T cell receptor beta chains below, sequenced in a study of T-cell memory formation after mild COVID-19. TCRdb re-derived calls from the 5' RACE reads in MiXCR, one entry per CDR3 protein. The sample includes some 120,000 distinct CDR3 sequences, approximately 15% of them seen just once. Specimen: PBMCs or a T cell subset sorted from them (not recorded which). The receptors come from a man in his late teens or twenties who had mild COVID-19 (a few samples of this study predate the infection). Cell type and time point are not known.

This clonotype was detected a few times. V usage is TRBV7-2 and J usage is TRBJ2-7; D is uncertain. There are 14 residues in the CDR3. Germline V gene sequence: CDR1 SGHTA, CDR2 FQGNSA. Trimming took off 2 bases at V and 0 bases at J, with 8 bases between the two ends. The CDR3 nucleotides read TGTGCCAGCAGCTTAAACTTCCACTCCTACGAGCAGTACTTC. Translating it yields CASSLNFHSYEQYF.

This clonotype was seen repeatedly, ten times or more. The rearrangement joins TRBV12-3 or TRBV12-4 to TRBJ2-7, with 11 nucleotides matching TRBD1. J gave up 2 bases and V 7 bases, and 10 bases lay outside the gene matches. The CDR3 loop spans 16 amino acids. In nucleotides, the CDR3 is TGTGCCAGCACCCAGTGGACAGGGGGCGTCGCCTACGAGCAGTACTTC. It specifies CASTQWTGGVAYEQYF.

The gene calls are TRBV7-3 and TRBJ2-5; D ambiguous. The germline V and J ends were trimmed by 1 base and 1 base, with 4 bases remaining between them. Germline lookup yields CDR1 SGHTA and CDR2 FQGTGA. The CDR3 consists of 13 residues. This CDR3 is CASSLNIQETQYF. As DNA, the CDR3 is TGTGCCAGCAGCTTAAACATCCAAGAGACCCAGTACTTC.

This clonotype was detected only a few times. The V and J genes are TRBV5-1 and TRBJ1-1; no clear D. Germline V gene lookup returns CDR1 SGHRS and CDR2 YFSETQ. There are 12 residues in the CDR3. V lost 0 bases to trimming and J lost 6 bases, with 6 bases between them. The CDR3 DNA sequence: TGCGCCAGCAGCTTGGAAGGAGCTGAAGCTTTCTTT. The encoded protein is CASSLEGAEAFF.

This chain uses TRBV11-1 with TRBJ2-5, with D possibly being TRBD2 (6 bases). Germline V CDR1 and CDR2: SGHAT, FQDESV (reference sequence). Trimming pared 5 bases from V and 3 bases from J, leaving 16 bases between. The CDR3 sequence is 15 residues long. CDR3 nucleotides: TGTGCCAGCAGCCCACCGGGGAGGAGCAAAGAGACCCAGTACTTC. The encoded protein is CASSPPGRSKETQYF.

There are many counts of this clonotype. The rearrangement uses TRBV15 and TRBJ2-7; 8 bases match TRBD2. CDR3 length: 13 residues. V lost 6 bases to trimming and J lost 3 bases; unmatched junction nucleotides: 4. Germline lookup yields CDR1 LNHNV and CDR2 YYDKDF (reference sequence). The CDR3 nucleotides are TGTGCCACCAGGATGAGCGGGAGCTACGAGCAGTACTTC. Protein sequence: CATRMSGSYEQYF.

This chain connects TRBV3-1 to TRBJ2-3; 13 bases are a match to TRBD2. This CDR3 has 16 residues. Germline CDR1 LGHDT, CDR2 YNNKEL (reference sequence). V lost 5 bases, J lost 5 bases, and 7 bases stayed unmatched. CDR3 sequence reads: CASSELAGGPIDTQYF. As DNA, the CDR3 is TGTGCCAGCAGCGAACTAGCGGGGGGGCCCATAGATACGCAGTATTTT.

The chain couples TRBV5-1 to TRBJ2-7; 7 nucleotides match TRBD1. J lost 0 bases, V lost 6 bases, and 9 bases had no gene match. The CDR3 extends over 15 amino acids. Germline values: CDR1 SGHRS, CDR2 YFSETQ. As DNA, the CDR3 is TGCGCCAGCACACCGGGACAGTTAAACTCCTACGAGCAGTACTTC. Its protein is CASTPGQLNSYEQYF.

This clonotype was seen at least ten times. CDR3 in DNA: TGTGCCAGCAGTGCCCTAGGACGGGGGGGCCAAGAGACCCAGTACTTC. Protein product: CASSALGRGGQETQYF. The chain joins TRBV6-5 to TRBJ2-5; 8 nucleotides line up with TRBD2. Germline CDR1 MNHEY, CDR2 SVGAGI. The CDR3 has 16 amino acids. The V and J ends lost 5 bases and 1 base, in that order; junction bases with no gene match: 9.

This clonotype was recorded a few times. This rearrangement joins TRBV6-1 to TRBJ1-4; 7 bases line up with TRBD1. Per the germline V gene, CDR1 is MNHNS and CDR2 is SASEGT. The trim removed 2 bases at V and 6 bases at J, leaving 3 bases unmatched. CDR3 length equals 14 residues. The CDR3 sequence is CASSEQGGDEKLFF. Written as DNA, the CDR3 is TGTGCCAGCAGTGAACAGGGGGGCGATGAAAAACTGTTTTTT.

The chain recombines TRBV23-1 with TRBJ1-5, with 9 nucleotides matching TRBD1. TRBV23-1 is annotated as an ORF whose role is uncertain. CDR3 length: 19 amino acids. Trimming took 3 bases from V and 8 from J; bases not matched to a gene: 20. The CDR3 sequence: CASSQGAGVRDRAIEPQHF. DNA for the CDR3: TGCGCCAGCAGTCAGGGCGCTGGCGTCCGGGACAGGGCCATTGAGCCCCAGCATTTT.

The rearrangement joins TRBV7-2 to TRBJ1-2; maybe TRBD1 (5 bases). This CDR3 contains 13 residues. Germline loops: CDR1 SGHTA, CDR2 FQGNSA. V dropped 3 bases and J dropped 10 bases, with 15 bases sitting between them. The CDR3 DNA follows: TGTGCCAGCAGCTTCAAGGGGTCAAGCTCCTACACCTTC. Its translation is CASSFKGSSSYTF.

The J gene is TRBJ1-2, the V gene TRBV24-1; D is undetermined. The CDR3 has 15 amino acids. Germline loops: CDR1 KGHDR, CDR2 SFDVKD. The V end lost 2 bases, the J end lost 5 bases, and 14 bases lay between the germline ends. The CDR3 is CATSDSALIPYGYTF. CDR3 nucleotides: TGTGCCACCAGTGATTCAGCGCTCATACCATATGGCTACACCTTC.

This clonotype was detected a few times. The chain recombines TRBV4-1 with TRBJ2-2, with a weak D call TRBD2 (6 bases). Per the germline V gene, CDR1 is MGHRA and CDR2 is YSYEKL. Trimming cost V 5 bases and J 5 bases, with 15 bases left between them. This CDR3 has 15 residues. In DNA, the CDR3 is TGCGCCAGCAGCAACCCGTTCGGGGGAACCGGGGAGCTGTTTTTT. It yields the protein CASSNPFGGTGELFF.

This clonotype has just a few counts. CDR3 residues: CASSQVIGELFF. The CDR3 DNA reads TGTGCCAGCAGCCAAGTTATCGGGGAGCTGTTTTTT. The chain has TRBV3-1 and TRBJ2-2; D not resolved. Trimming cost V 1 base and J 7 bases, with 4 bases left between them. The CDR3 is 12 residues long. Germline loops: CDR1 LGHDT, CDR2 YNNKEL (reference sequence).

The CDR3 is CASSELGQATDTQYF. The CDR3 region has the DNA TGTGCCAGCAGTGAATTGGGACAGGCGACAGATACGCAGTATTTT. The gene calls are TRBV25-1 and TRBJ2-3; 8 bases are shared with TRBD1. Looked up from germline, CDR1 is MGHDK and CDR2 is SYGVNS. The CDR3 is made up of 15 amino acids. V shed 1 base, J shed 3 bases, and the junction held 3 bases outside the gene matches.

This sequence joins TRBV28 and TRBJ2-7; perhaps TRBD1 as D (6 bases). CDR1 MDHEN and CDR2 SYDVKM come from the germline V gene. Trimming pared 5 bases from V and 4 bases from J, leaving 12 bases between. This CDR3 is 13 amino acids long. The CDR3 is CASSTQQGYEQYV. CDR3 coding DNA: TGTGCCAGCAGTACACAACAGGGTTACGAGCAGTACGTC.

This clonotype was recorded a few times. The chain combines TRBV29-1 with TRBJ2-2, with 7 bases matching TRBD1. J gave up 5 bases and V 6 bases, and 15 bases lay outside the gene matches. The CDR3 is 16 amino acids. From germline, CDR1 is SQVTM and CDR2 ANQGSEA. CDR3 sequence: CSVGTRQGRWTGELFF. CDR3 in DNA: TGCAGCGTCGGGACCAGACAGGGAAGGTGGACCGGGGAGCTGTTTTTT.

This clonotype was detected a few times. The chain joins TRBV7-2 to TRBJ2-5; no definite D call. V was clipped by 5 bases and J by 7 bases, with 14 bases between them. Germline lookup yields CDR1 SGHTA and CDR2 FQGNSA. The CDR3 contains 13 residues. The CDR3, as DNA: TGTGCCAGCAGCCGCTTAGTATCTGTGACCCAGTACTTC. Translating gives CASSRLVSVTQYF. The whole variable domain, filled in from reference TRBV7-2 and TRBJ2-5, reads GAGVSQSPSNKVTEKGKDVELRCDPISGHTALYWYRQSLGQGLEFLIYFQGNSAPDKSGLPSDRFSAERTGGSVSTLTIQRTQQEDSAVYLCASSRLVSVTQYFGPGTRLLVL.

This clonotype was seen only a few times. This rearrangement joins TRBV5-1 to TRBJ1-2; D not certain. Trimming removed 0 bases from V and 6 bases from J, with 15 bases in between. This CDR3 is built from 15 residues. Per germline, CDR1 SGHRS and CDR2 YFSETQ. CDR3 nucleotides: TGCGCCAGCAGCTTGGTAGTTCGGTACGGAGATGGCTACACCTTC. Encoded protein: CASSLVVRYGDGYTF.

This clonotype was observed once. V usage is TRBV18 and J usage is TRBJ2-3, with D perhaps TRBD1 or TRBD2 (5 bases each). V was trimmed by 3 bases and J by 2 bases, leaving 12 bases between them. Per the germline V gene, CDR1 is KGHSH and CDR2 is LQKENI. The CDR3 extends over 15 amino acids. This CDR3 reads CASSPSGPDTDTQYF. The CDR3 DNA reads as TGTGCCAGCTCACCCTCGGGGCCCGACACAGATACGCAGTATTTT.

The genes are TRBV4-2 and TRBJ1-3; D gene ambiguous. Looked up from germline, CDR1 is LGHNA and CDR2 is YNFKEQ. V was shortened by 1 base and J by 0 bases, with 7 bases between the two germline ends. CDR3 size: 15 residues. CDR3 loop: CASSQGRGSGNTIYF. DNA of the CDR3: TGTGCCAGCAGCCAAGGGCGAGGCTCTGGAAACACCATATATTTT.

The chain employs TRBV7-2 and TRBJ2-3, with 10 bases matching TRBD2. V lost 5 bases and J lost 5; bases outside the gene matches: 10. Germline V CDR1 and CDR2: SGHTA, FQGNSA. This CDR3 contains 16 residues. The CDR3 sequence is CASSKSGGAVGDTQYF. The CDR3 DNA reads TGTGCCAGCAGCAAAAGCGGGGGGGCCGTCGGAGATACGCAGTATTTT.

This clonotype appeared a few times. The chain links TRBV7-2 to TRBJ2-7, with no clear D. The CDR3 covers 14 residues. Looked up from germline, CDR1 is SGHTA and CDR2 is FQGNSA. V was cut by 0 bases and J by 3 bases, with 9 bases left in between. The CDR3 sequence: CASSLADVGYEQYV. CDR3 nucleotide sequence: TGTGCCAGCAGCTTAGCAGACGTGGGCTACGAGCAGTACGTC.

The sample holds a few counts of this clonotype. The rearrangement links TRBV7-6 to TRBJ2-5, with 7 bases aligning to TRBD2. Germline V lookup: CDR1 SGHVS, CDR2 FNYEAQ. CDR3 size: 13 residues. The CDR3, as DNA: TGTGCGAGCGGGAACGGCGGGGCAGAGACCCAGTACTTC. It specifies CASGNGGAETQYF.

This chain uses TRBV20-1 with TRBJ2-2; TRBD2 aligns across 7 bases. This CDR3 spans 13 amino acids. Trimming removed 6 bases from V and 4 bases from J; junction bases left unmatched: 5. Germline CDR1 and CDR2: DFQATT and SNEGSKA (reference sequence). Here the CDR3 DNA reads TGCAGTGCCCCTTCTAGCGGCACCGGGGAGCTGTTTTTT. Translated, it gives CSAPSSGTGELFF.

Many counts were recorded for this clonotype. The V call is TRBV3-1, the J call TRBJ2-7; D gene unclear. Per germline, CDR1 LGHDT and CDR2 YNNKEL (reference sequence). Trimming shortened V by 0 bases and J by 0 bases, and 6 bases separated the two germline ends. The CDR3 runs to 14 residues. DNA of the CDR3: TGTGCCAGCAGCCAAGATTATAACTCCTACGAGCAGTACTTC. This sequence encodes CASSQDYNSYEQYF.